This TCR beta chain was captured in a study of blood T cell repertoires in COVID-19. Study-level information: Spain, Italy and the United States supplied samples that represented acute and convalescent COVID-19.

Original analysis: The assay estimated nucleated cells by amplifying reference gene primers. Measured with immunoSEQ multiplex PCR; TCRdb has only the in-frame clones, and not every one. From that table come the V and J calls and clone size; the DNA was used to work out D and trimming. The data hold approximately 56,000 clones, with over 85% observed a single time. The trim removed 4 bases at V and 7 bases at J, leaving 9 bases unmatched. The germline V gene encodes CDR1 LGHDT and CDR2 YNNKEL (reference sequence). CDR3 length: 16 residues. The material sequenced was peripheral blood. This chain connects TRBV3-1 (or the pseudogene TRBV3-2) to TRBJ1-4; 10 nucleotides match TRBD1. This clonotype originated in a man at least 80 years old with active or convalescent COVID-19. The CDR3 reads CASSRPPGTGAEKLFF. The DNA of the CDR3 is TGTGCCAGCAGCCGTCCTCCCGGGACAGGGGCTGAAAAACTGTTTTTT.